This T cell receptor (beta chain) was obtained from a study of blood T cell repertoires in COVID-19. Patients of the Seattle cohort, enrolled during active infection, were followed longitudinally. In germline, CDR1 is MGHRA, CDR2 YSYEKL. The J segment lost 3 bases and the V segment lost 3 bases, leaving 8 bases of the junction unmatched. The CDR3 extends over 16 amino acids. Assay used: immunoSEQ multiplex PCR; TCRdb lists only in-frame clones, some missing. The sample consists of some 180,000 clones, around four fifths of them appearing once. The chain carries TRBV4-1 and TRBJ1-5; 7 bases fit TRBD1. This sequence was found in a woman aged 40 to 50 with COVID-19, enrolled during active disease. The sample comprised peripheral blood. The CDR3: CASSQAPGQDNQPQHF. The CDR3 DNA follows: TGCGCCAGCAGCCAGGCTCCCGGACAGGACAATCAGCCCCAGCATTTT.